The clone carrying this T cell receptor beta chain was detected ten times or more. Its antigen is undetermined. In TCRdb, the 5' RACE reads were re-called with MiXCR into one record per CDR3 protein. The sample has hundreds of thousands of distinct CDR3 sequences, 8.6% seen once. This entry belongs to a study of identical twins. The study's findings and limits: Carriage of fewer insertions was seen in abundant cord blood beta clonotypes, whereas memory repertoires showed none.

The ends were cut back, 0 bases at V and 0 bases at J, with 10 bases in the middle. The CDR3 runs to 16 residues. CDR1 and CDR2 from the germline V gene are SEHNR and FQNEAQ (reference sequence). Healthy Caucasians provided all donations. The same data also went into a second study, on yellow fever vaccine responses in identical twins. That report adds: Twins showed a vaccine T cell response that reportedly seemed partly convergent, partly personalized.

This receptor was taken from a young woman in good health. The V gene is TRBV7-9, the J gene TRBJ2-3; no firm D call. Sequenced: PBMCs. The CDR3 bases are TGTGCCAGCAGCTTAGCTCCCCAGTCCAGCACAGATACGCAGTATTTT. Amino acid sequence: CASSLAPQSSTDTQYF.